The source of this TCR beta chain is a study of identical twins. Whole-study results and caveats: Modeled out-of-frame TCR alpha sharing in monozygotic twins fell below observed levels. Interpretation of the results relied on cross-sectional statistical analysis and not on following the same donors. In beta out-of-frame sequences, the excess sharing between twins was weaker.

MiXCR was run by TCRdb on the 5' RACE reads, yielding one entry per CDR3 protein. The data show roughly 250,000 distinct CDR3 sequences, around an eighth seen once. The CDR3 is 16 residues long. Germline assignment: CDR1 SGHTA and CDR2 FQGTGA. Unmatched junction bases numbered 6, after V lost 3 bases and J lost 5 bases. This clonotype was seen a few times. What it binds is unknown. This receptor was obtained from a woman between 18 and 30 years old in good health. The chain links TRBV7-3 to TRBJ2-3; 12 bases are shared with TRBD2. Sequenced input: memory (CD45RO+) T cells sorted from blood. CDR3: CASSFSSGGALDTQYF. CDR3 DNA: TGTGCCAGCAGCTTTTCTAGCGGGGGGGCCTTAGATACGCAGTATTTT.